The sequence of this TCR beta chain was determined in a study of memory CD4+ T cells and cytomegalovirus serostatus. Single viable CD3+CD4+CD8-CD45RO+ cells were sorted as the memory CD4+ T cells. Source study methods: After removing out-of-frame reads, approximately 2 million distinct TCRbeta sequences remained. TCRdb's table, derived via immunoSEQ multiplex PCR, lists solely in-frame clones and lacks some. V and J calls and clone size come straight from that table; D and trimming were deduced from the DNA. The sample includes about 50,000 clones, 78% of them seen just once. This CDR3 spans 16 amino acids. V was clipped by 6 bases and J by 1 base; unmatched bases: 4. Germline loops: CDR1 SNHLY, CDR2 FYNNEI.

The sample comprised memory CD4+ T cells from blood. The clonotype originates from an adult in good health and CMV-seronegative. The chain combines TRBV2 with TRBJ2-6, with 9 bases that match TRBD1. CDR3 DNA sequence: TGTGCCAGCAGGTCCGGGACAGGGTCTGGGGCCAACGTCCTGACTTTC. It yields the protein CASRSGTGSGANVLTF.